One T cell receptor (beta chain) is described in this entry. Sequenced by immunoSEQ multiplex PCR; TCRdb stores in-frame clones only, minus some. The table lists approximately 230,000 clones, approximately 84% of them singletons. Germline V CDR1 and CDR2: MNHEY, SVGAGI. The length of the CDR3 is 15 residues. V trimming: 8 bases; J trimming: 1 base; junction bases outside the gene matches: 9. This sample stems from a study of blood T cell repertoires in COVID-19. In the study overall: Samples representing acute and convalescent COVID-19 were sourced from the United States, Italy and Spain. The cDNA or gDNA used as material had been derived from T cells, B-cell-depleted T cells, or PBMCs.

This TCR came from a man aged 35-49 years who had recovered from COVID-19. This chain joins TRBV6-5 and TRBJ2-3; TRBD2 matches at 7 bases. The sequenced sample was PBMCs or T cells enriched from blood (not recorded which). CDR3 sequence: CASLKQRGGTDTQYF. CDR3 coding DNA: TGTGCCAGCTTAAAACAGCGGGGAGGCACAGATACGCAGTATTTT.